These 5 T cell receptor beta chains share one sample of origin, sequenced in a study of CD8+ T cells in alopecia areata (dated by TCRdb to the late 2010s). In four to six patients from the biomarker study, an additional sort separated CD25+CD127- cells out of the CD4+ cells. Libraries were built with the immunoSEQ multiplex PCR assay. To provide template for TCR sequencing, every sample had RNA extracted and reverse transcribed into cDNA. As stored in TCRdb, this immuneACCESS dataset retains in-frame rearrangements with V and J assigned. A fraction of the clones does not appear; measured against another copy, unresolved V genes explain less than half of the discrepancy, and the remainder lacks a known reason. Counted in this sample were more than 11,000 clones; approximately 53% of them appeared once. The ten largest clonotypes hold about 4% of the sample. The sequenced material came from CD4+ Tregs sorted from blood. Every receptor here comes from a human donor with alopecia areata.

The chain couples TRBV5-1 to TRBJ2-1; TRBD2 agrees at 8 bases. CDR3 length: 20 residues. V lost 0 bases to trimming and J lost 5 bases; unmatched junction nucleotides: 19. The germline gives CDR1 SGHRS, CDR2 YFSETQ. The CDR3 DNA sequence: TGCGCCAGCAGCTTGGAAGCGAGGTACTATGGCGGGGGGCCCAACAATGAGCAGTTCTTC. This sequence encodes CASSLEARYYGGGPNNEQFF.

This clone was recorded once. The chain combines TRBV5-6 with TRBJ1-2, with 8 bases identical to TRBD1. The J segment lost 0 bases and the V segment lost 5 bases, leaving 6 bases of the junction unmatched. The CDR3 has 15 amino acids. Germline loops: CDR1 SGHDT, CDR2 YYEEEE. The CDR3 is CASRRTGSTNYGYTF. In DNA, the CDR3 is TGTGCCAGCAGACGGACAGGGTCTACTAACTATGGCTACACCTTC.

The chain employs TRBV6-5 and TRBJ2-3; unclear D gene. Trimming shortened V by 5 bases and J by 5 bases, and 11 bases separated the two germline ends. Germline assignment: CDR1 MNHEY and CDR2 SVGAGI. CDR3 size: 13 residues. CDR3 nucleotides: TGTGCCAGCAGTCGAATTGGGGTAGATACGCAGTATTTT. This sequence encodes CASSRIGVDTQYF.

A few counts support this clone. The rearrangement uses TRBV28 and TRBJ2-2; 9 bases map to TRBD2. The germline V gene has CDR1 MDHEN and CDR2 SYDVKM. Trimming took 5 bases from V and 6 from J; bases not matched to a gene: 10. CDR3 length: 16 residues. The chain's CDR3 is CASSVYLAGMAGELFF. The CDR3 nucleotides are TGTGCCAGCAGTGTATATCTAGCGGGAATGGCCGGGGAGCTGTTTTTT.

The chain has TRBV2 and TRBJ2-5; 9 bases fit TRBD2. This CDR3 contains 16 residues. J was trimmed by 4 bases and V by 2 bases; bases with no gene match: 8. The germline V gene encodes CDR1 SNHLY and CDR2 FYNNEI. CDR3 DNA sequence: TGTGCCAGCAGTGAACCTCTAGCGGGATCGGGAGAGACCCAGTACTTC. Amino acid sequence: CASSEPLAGSGETQYF. Drawing the rest from reference TRBV2 and TRBJ2-5, the complete variable domain is EPEVTQTPSHQVTQMGQEVILRCVPISNHLYFYWYRQILGQKVEFLVSFYNNEISEKSEIFDDQFSVERPDGSNFTLKIRSTKLEDSAMYFCASSEPLAGSGETQYFGPGTRLLVL.